This TCR beta chain was obtained from a study of identical twins. General study findings and limits: The study found weaker excess twin sharing in beta out-of-frame sequences. A cross-sectional statistical analysis, not follow-up of the same donors, supported the conclusions.

This clonotype came up many times. Its antigen remains unidentified. A universal primer binding site was introduced by template switching. The final cDNA contained unique molecular identifiers. TCRdb reprocessed the 5' RACE reads via MiXCR and lists one record per CDR3 protein. The sample lists about 890,000 distinct CDR3 sequences; approximately 13% were seen once. The CDR3 spans 13 residues. CDR1 and CDR2 from the germline V gene are DFQATT and SNEGSKA (reference sequence). V dropped 3 bases and J dropped 2 bases, with 8 bases sitting between them. The data were also submitted as part of a second study, on yellow fever vaccine responses in identical twins.

The sequencing sample was made of PBMCs. The clonotype was recovered from a woman aged 18-29 years in good health. The rearrangement uses TRBV20-1 and TRBJ1-5; D not certain. The CDR3 DNA reads TGCAGTGCTAGTCCGGAGGGCAATCAGCCCCAGCATTTT. Its translation is CSASPEGNQPQHF.